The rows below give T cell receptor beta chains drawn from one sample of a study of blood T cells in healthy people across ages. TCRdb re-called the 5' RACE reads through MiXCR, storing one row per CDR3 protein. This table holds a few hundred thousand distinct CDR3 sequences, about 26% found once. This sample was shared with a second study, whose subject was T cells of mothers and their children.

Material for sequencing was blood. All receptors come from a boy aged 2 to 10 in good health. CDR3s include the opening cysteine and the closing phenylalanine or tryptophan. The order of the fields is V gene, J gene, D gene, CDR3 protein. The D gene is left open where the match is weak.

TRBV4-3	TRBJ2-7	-	CASSQENREAYEQYF
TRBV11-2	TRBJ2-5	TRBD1	CASSPGDRVSEETQYF
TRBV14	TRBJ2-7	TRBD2	CASSHRDYSYEQYF
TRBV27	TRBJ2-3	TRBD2	CASTGGLAGAGTQYF
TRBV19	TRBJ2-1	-	CASSIVSRGLSYNEQFF
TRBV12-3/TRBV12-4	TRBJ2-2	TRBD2	CASSFSGRATGELFF
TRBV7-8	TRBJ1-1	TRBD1	CASSPIAHRGQNTEAFF
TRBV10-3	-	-	CATDERQAYEQYF
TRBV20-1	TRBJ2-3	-	CSASGGTDTQYF
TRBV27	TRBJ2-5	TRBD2	CASSRRLAGETQYF
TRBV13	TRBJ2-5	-	CASSSTGPQETQYF
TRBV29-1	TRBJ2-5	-	CSVEDRGLAIKETQYF
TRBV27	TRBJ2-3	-	CASRMVGTDTQYF
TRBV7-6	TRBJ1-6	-	CASSFPNSPLHF
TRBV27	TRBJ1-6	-	CASSWDGHSPLHF
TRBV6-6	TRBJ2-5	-	CASSYSGHGETQYF
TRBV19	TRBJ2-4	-	CASSNREAWNIQYF
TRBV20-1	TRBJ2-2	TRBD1	CSARYSGGNTGELFF
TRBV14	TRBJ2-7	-	CASSQAEDEQYF
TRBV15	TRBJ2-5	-	CAIKEQLQETQYF
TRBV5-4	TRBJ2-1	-	CASSLLSTGTPVYNEQFF
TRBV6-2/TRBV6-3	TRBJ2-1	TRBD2	CASSYSGTRLPEQFF
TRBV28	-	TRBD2	CAVRAASGGLAEQFF
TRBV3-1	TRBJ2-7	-	CASSALETVYEQYF
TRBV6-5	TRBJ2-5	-	CASKETFVETQYF
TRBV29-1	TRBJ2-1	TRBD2	CSGVAGGRHNEQFF
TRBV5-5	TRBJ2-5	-	CASSLTRKTQYF
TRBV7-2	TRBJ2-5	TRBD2	CASSFVFRLAGVETQYF
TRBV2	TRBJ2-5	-	CASKYGDIEETQYF
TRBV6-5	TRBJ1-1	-	CASTRGGHTEAFF
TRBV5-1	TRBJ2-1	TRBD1	CASSPGQEGDEQFF
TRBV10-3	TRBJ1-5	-	CAIRDSSNQPQHF
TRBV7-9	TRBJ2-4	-	CASSSTNPSKNIQYF
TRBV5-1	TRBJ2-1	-	CASSWDHYNEQFF
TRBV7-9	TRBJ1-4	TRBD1	CASSLLLGGLNEKLFF
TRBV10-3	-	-	CAIKAYYNEQFF
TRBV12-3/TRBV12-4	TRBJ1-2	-	CASTLDGSRRYTF
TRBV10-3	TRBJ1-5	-	CAITADRNQPQHF
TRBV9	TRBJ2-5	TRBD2	CASTPLAASQETQYF
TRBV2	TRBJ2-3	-	CASSYDSPSTDTQYF
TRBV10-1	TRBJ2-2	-	CASRENTGELFF
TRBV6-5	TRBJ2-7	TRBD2	CASRPRTSGFYEQYF
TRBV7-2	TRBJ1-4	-	CASSIGLGEKLFF
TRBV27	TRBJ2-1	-	CASSFSGNSYNEQFF
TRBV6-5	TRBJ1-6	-	CASTDRSSYNSPLHF
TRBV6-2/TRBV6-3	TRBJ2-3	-	CASSYLRTSTDTQYF
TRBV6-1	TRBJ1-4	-	CASRVRSGSATNEKLFF
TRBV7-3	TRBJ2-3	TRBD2	CASSPIGSRGGSDTQYF
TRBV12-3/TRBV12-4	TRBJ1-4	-	CASRFSGHIKEKLFF
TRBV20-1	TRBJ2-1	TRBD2	CSASGLAGISDEQFF
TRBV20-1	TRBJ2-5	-	CSAAPGLRQETQYF
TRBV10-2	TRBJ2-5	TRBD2	CASSELAGGTETQYF
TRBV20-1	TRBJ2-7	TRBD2	CSASGRRVHEQYF
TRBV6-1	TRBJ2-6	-	CASRPLGEDPSGANVLTF
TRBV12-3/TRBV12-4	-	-	CASSSPGPRDNEQFF